These T cell receptor beta chains were read from a single sample in a study of blood T cell repertoires in COVID-19. The method was immunoSEQ multiplex PCR; TCRdb's version includes in-frame clones alone and lacks a portion of them. The table includes tens of thousands of clones, over 75% detected once. Sequenced: peripheral blood. The receptors originated from a human donor in a cohort sampled during active COVID-19. The donor label of this sample is uncertain. Both conserved end residues are part of each CDR3. The D gene is left open where the match is weak. Clone size, where shown, is once, few, many, or a class for clones that have expanded.

cdr3_length: 15
clone_size: -
d_call: TRBD1
v_call: TRBV7-8
j_call: TRBJ1-2
cdr3_nt: TGTGCCAGCAGCCCCGGGCCAGGGGGCGCGAAAGGCTACACCTTC
cdr3_aa: CASSPGPGGAKGYTF

cdr3_length: 15
clone_size: -
d_call: TRBD1
v_call: TRBV28
j_call: TRBJ1-4
cdr3_nt: TGTGCCAGCAGTTTTCGCGATCACAGGGGCGAAAAACTGTTTTTT
cdr3_aa: CASSFRDHRGEKLFF

cdr3_length: 19
clone_size: -
d_call: -
v_call: TRBV6-2/TRBV6-3
j_call: TRBJ1-1
cdr3_nt: -
cdr3_aa: CASSFAPGTAFGLNTEVFF

cdr3_length: 16
clone_size: -
d_call: -
v_call: TRBV7-3
j_call: TRBJ2-1
cdr3_nt: TGTGCCAGCAGCTCATCACCTGACATTTCCTACAATGAGCAGTTCTTC
cdr3_aa: CASSSSPDISYNEQFF

cdr3_length: 17
clone_size: -
d_call: -
v_call: TRBV2
j_call: TRBJ1-4
cdr3_nt: TGTGCCAGCAGCCGGGGACATCTCTGGGCAACTAATGAAAAACTGTTTTTT
cdr3_aa: CASSRGHLWATNEKLFF

cdr3_length: 15
clone_size: -
d_call: -
v_call: TRBV3-1/TRBV3-2
j_call: TRBJ2-3
cdr3_nt: TGTGCCAGCAGCCTTCGGCCAGGGGGCACAGATACGCAGTATTTT
cdr3_aa: CASSLRPGGTDTQYF

cdr3_length: 14
clone_size: -
d_call: -
v_call: TRBV24-1
j_call: TRBJ2-5
cdr3_nt: TGTGCCACCAGTGATCCGAGTGTCTGGGAGACCCAGTACTTC
cdr3_aa: CATSDPSVWETQYF

cdr3_length: 14
clone_size: -
d_call: TRBD2
v_call: TRBV27
j_call: TRBJ2-3
cdr3_nt: TGTGCCAGCAGTTTAGGACTAGCGCGCGATACGCAGTATTTT
cdr3_aa: CASSLGLARDTQYF

cdr3_length: 13
clone_size: -
d_call: -
v_call: TRBV5-1
j_call: TRBJ1-1
cdr3_nt: TGCGCCAGCAGCTTGTCCCCAGGGGATCGAGCTTTCTTT
cdr3_aa: CASSLSPGDRAFF

cdr3_length: 17
clone_size: -
d_call: TRBD2
v_call: TRBV9
j_call: TRBJ2-3
cdr3_nt: TGTGCCAGCAGCCGGGGGCTAGCGGGAGACGGGGCAGATACGCAGTATTTT
cdr3_aa: CASSRGLAGDGADTQYF

cdr3_length: 13
clone_size: -
d_call: TRBD1
v_call: TRBV6-5
j_call: TRBJ1-2
cdr3_nt: TGTGCCAGCAGTAATACAGGGGGATACGGCTACACCTTC
cdr3_aa: CASSNTGGYGYTF

cdr3_length: 17
clone_size: -
d_call: TRBD2
v_call: TRBV5-1
j_call: TRBJ2-7
cdr3_nt: TGCGCCAGCAGCTTACGATCCGGGACTAGCGGGAGCAGCGAGCAGTACTTC
cdr3_aa: CASSLRSGTSGSSEQYF

cdr3_length: 14
clone_size: -
d_call: -
v_call: TRBV10-3
j_call: TRBJ2-6
cdr3_nt: TGTGCCATCAAACGGGATGACGGGGCCAACGTCCTGACTTTC
cdr3_aa: CAIKRDDGANVLTF

cdr3_length: 15
clone_size: -
d_call: -
v_call: TRBV5-1
j_call: TRBJ2-2
cdr3_nt: TGCGCCAGCAGCTTGAGCATGACAGTCACCGGGGAGCTGTTTTTT
cdr3_aa: CASSLSMTVTGELFF

cdr3_length: 15
clone_size: once
d_call: TRBD2
v_call: TRBV3-1/TRBV3-2
j_call: TRBJ2-7
cdr3_nt: TGTGCCAGCAGCCCCTCGGGTAGCGGGAGTTTCGAGCAGTACTTC
cdr3_aa: CASSPSGSGSFEQYF

cdr3_length: 14
clone_size: -
d_call: -
v_call: TRBV14
j_call: TRBJ2-7
cdr3_nt: TGTGCCAGCAGCCGGACTGGGTGGTTACACGAGCAGTACTTC
cdr3_aa: CASSRTGWLHEQYF

cdr3_length: 14
clone_size: -
d_call: -
v_call: TRBV5-1
j_call: TRBJ2-5
cdr3_nt: TGCGCCAGCAGCTTTTCACAGGGTTCAGAGACCCAGTACTTC
cdr3_aa: CASSFSQGSETQYF

cdr3_length: 17
clone_size: -
d_call: -
v_call: TRBV19
j_call: TRBJ2-3
cdr3_nt: TGTGCCAGTAGTAACCGGGACTTCCTCACTAGCACAGATACGCAGTATTTT
cdr3_aa: CASSNRDFLTSTDTQYF

cdr3_length: 14
clone_size: -
d_call: -
v_call: TRBV5-1
j_call: TRBJ2-7
cdr3_nt: TGCGCCAGCAGCTTCACAGTAAGCTCCTACGAGCAGTACTTC
cdr3_aa: CASSFTVSSYEQYF

cdr3_length: 18
clone_size: -
d_call: TRBD2
v_call: TRBV12-5
j_call: TRBJ2-1
cdr3_nt: TGTGCTAGTGGCCCCACTGCCGCTAGCGGGAGAGTCTACAATGAGCAGTTCTTC
cdr3_aa: CASGPTAASGRVYNEQFF

cdr3_length: 14
clone_size: -
d_call: TRBD1
v_call: TRBV27
j_call: TRBJ2-3
cdr3_nt: TGTGCCAGCAGGGACGGCAGGGGGTCAGATACGCAGTATTTT
cdr3_aa: CASRDGRGSDTQYF

cdr3_length: 16
clone_size: -
d_call: -
v_call: TRBV3-1/TRBV3-2
j_call: TRBJ2-5
cdr3_nt: TGTGCCAGCAGCCCACCAGCGGGCGCGTACCAAGAGACCCAGTACTTC
cdr3_aa: CASSPPAGAYQETQYF

cdr3_length: 15
clone_size: -
d_call: TRBD2
v_call: TRBV4-2
j_call: TRBJ2-7
cdr3_nt: TGTGCCAGCAGCCAAGAGCGGGAGAGCTCCTACGAGCAGTACTTC
cdr3_aa: CASSQERESSYEQYF

cdr3_length: 13
clone_size: once
d_call: TRBD2
v_call: TRBV6-5
j_call: TRBJ2-7
cdr3_nt: TGTGCCAGCAGGCCCAGCGGGAGTTACGAGCAGTACTTC
cdr3_aa: CASRPSGSYEQYF

cdr3_length: 14
clone_size: -
d_call: -
v_call: TRBV15
j_call: TRBJ2-5
cdr3_nt: TGTGCCACCAGCAGGGGAGGACGCCAAGAGACCCAGTACTTC
cdr3_aa: CATSRGGRQETQYF

cdr3_length: 17
clone_size: -
d_call: -
v_call: TRBV7-6
j_call: TRBJ2-2
cdr3_nt: TGTGCCAGCAGCTTAGGCGGTAAAGGACTCTTTACCGGGGAGCTGTTTTTT
cdr3_aa: CASSLGGKGLFTGELFF

cdr3_length: 15
clone_size: -
d_call: -
v_call: TRBV2
j_call: TRBJ1-1
cdr3_nt: TGTGCCAGCAGTCCGGAAACAGGGTGGGGGACTGAAGCTTTCTTT
cdr3_aa: CASSPETGWGTEAFF

cdr3_length: 15
clone_size: -
d_call: -
v_call: TRBV6-5
j_call: TRBJ2-6
cdr3_nt: TGTGCCAGCAGAAGACAGGGAGGAGGGGCCAACGTCCTGACTTTC
cdr3_aa: CASRRQGGGANVLTF

cdr3_length: 14
clone_size: -
d_call: TRBD1
v_call: TRBV27
j_call: TRBJ1-6
cdr3_nt: TGTGCCAGCAGTGCCGACAGGGAGTATTCACCCCTCCACTTT
cdr3_aa: CASSADREYSPLHF

cdr3_length: 13
clone_size: -
d_call: -
v_call: TRBV19
j_call: TRBJ2-1
cdr3_nt: TGTGCCAGTAGGGAGGGGCCCTACAATGAGCAGTTCTTC
cdr3_aa: CASREGPYNEQFF

cdr3_length: 14
clone_size: -
d_call: TRBD1
v_call: TRBV5-1
j_call: TRBJ1-2
cdr3_nt: TGCGCCAGCAGCTTGGGACAGGGGGCTGAGGGCTACACCTTC
cdr3_aa: CASSLGQGAEGYTF

cdr3_length: 15
clone_size: -
d_call: -
v_call: TRBV7-2
j_call: TRBJ2-3
cdr3_nt: TGTGCCAGCAGCTTATTGAGTAGTCACACAGATACGCAGTATTTT
cdr3_aa: CASSLLSSHTDTQYF

cdr3_length: 15
clone_size: -
d_call: -
v_call: TRBV7-7
j_call: TRBJ1-1
cdr3_nt: TGTGCCAGCATCAAGAAGGGAGGGGTGAACACTGAAGCTTTCTTT
cdr3_aa: CASIKKGGVNTEAFF

cdr3_length: 16
clone_size: once
d_call: TRBD2
v_call: TRBV18
j_call: TRBJ2-1
cdr3_nt: TGTGCCAGCTCACCATTCCTAGCGGACGCGGGCAATGAGCAGTTCTTC
cdr3_aa: CASSPFLADAGNEQFF

cdr3_length: 16
clone_size: -
d_call: TRBD1
v_call: TRBV18
j_call: TRBJ2-7
cdr3_nt: TGTGCCAGCTCACCACCAGAGACAGGGGGATCCTACGAGCAGTACTTC
cdr3_aa: CASSPPETGGSYEQYF

cdr3_length: 12
clone_size: once
d_call: -
v_call: TRBV6-5
j_call: TRBJ2-4
cdr3_nt: TGTGCCAGCAGTTCTCGGGGAAACATTCAGTACTTC
cdr3_aa: CASSSRGNIQYF

cdr3_length: 14
clone_size: -
d_call: -
v_call: TRBV19
j_call: TRBJ2-1
cdr3_nt: TGTGCCAGTATACTAGGGAAACCTAACAATGAGCAGTTCTTC
cdr3_aa: CASILGKPNNEQFF

cdr3_length: 13
clone_size: -
d_call: -
v_call: TRBV5-1
j_call: TRBJ1-1
cdr3_nt: TGCGCCAGCAGCTTGGCAGGGGTCACTGAAGCTTTCTTT
cdr3_aa: CASSLAGVTEAFF

cdr3_length: 18
clone_size: -
d_call: TRBD1
v_call: TRBV18
j_call: TRBJ2-2
cdr3_nt: TGTGCCAGCTCACTACAAAAAAACAGGGGGATAGACACCGGGGAGCTGTTTTTT
cdr3_aa: CASSLQKNRGIDTGELFF

cdr3_length: 16
clone_size: -
d_call: -
v_call: TRBV28
j_call: TRBJ2-6
cdr3_nt: TGTGCCAGCACCCCCGGGGGAAGCTCTGGGGCCAACGTCCTGACTTTC
cdr3_aa: CASTPGGSSGANVLTF

cdr3_length: 12
clone_size: -
d_call: TRBD1
v_call: TRBV28
j_call: TRBJ1-2
cdr3_nt: TGTGCCAGCAGTCTACAGGGGTTTGGCTACACCTTC
cdr3_aa: CASSLQGFGYTF